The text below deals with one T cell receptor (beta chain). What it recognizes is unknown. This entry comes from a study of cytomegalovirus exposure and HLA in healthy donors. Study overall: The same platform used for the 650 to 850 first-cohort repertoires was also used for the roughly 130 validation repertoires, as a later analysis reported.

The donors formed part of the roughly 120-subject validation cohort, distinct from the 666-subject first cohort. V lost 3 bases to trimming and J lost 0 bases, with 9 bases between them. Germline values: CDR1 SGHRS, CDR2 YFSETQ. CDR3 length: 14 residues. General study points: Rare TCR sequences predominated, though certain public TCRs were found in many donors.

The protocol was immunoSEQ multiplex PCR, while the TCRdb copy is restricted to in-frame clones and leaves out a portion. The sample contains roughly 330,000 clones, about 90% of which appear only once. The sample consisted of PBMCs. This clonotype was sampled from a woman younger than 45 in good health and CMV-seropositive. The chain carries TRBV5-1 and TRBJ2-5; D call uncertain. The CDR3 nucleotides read TGCGCCAGCAGCTCCGGACCCAACCAAGAGACCCAGTACTTC. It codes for CASSSGPNQETQYF.